The 31 T cell receptor beta chains below come from one sample, sequenced in a study of vaccination and CD4 T cells after COVID-19. No antigen is known for these receptors. Noted treatment: approximately 10-day PBMC culture with coronavirus spike peptide pools or control peptides (ViraFEST assay). At the Johns Hopkins FTIC core, DNA taken from cultured CD4+ T cells was sequenced by way of the Oncomine TCR Beta short-read assay. TCRdb analysed the PCR reads with MiXCR anew, one entry per CDR3 protein. The table has over 2,500 distinct CDR3 sequences, over 30% seen once. The input for sequencing was CD4+ T cells from blood, cultured in vitro, taken after SARS-CoV-2 vaccination. These receptors came from a human donor who had recovered from COVID-19.

The J gene is TRBJ2-5, the V gene TRBV7-2; 10 bases agree with TRBD1. The V gene's germline CDR1 is SGHTA and CDR2 FQGNSA. This CDR3 spans 17 amino acids. J gave up 2 bases and V 3 bases, and 9 bases lay outside the gene matches. CDR3 DNA sequence: TGTGCCAGCAGCTTTCTAACCGGGACAGGGGAACAAGAGACCCAGTACTTC. As protein: CASSFLTGTGEQETQYF.

This clonotype was recorded a few times. J is TRBJ1-5 and V is TRBV7-9, with D hard to call. This CDR3 spans 14 amino acids. V was clipped by 2 bases and J by 7 bases, with 12 bases between them. Germline CDR1 SEHNR, CDR2 FQNEAQ (reference sequence). CDR3: CASSLRSTGQPQHF. Here the CDR3 DNA reads TGTGCCAGCAGCTTAAGATCGACGGGGCAGCCCCAGCATTTT.

Notes on this clonotype: This may be a read error, as it is one base from a much larger clone. This chain uses TRBV20-1 with TRBJ2-7, with 12 bases matching TRBD2. The V and J ends lost 5 bases and 3 bases, in that order; junction bases with no gene match: 2. This CDR3 spans 13 amino acids. Germline V gene lookup returns CDR1 DFQATT and CDR2 SNEGSKA (reference sequence). In DNA form, the CDR3 reads TGCAGTGCTCTAGCGGGGGGGATCTACGAGCAGTACTTC. Translating gives CSALAGGIYEQYF.

CDR3 in amino acids: CASRIDGRNTEAFF. CDR3 sequence (DNA): TGTGCCAGCAGGATAGATGGAAGGAACACTGAAGCTTTCTTT. This sequence joins TRBV7-6 and TRBJ1-1; D ambiguous. The CDR3 spans 14 residues. Germline V gene data show CDR1 as SGHVS and CDR2 as FNYEAQ. Trimming left V 6 bases short and J 1 base short, with 12 bases between.

This clonotype appeared a few times. The chain uses TRBV10-2 and TRBJ2-7; unclear D gene. V lost 0 bases, J lost 6 bases, and 9 bases lay in between. Germline V gene sequence: CDR1 WSHSY, CDR2 SAAADI. This CDR3 contains 13 residues. The CDR3 is CASSESYGPEQYF. The DNA of the CDR3 is TGCGCCAGCAGTGAGTCGTACGGGCCCGAGCAGTACTTC.

V is TRBV7-6 and J is TRBJ2-7, with a possible D match to TRBD1 (6 bases). Trimming pared 2 bases from V and 0 bases from J, leaving 17 bases between. Germline CDR1 is SGHVS and CDR2 is FNYEAQ. The CDR3 sequence is 17 residues long. The CDR3 here is CASSLWSRDIHSYEQYF. CDR3 DNA: TGTGCCAGCAGCTTATGGTCTCGGGACATCCACTCCTACGAGCAGTACTTC.

The rearrangement joins TRBV18 to TRBJ2-7; D unresolved. Germline loops: CDR1 KGHSH, CDR2 LQKENI. Trimming removed 3 bases at V and 0 bases at J, with 9 bases between. This CDR3 is 14 amino acids long. CDR3 sequence reads: CASSPGRDSYEQYF. The CDR3 DNA reads TGTGCCAGCTCACCGGGTAGGGACTCCTACGAGCAGTACTTC.

The chain joins TRBV4-2 to TRBJ1-2, with 8 bases identical to TRBD1. The V segment lost 3 bases and the J segment 2 bases; nucleotides outside the gene matches: 8. CDR1 is LGHNA, CDR2 YNFKEQ, per germline. The CDR3 covers 16 residues. The CDR3 region has the DNA TGTGCCAGCAGCCAGGACAGGGAAAGGCGAAACTATGGCTACACCTTC. Residues: CASSQDRERRNYGYTF.

The gene calls are TRBV27 and TRBJ2-7, with 12 bases fitting TRBD2. J gave up 4 bases and V 5 bases, and 9 bases lay outside the gene matches. This CDR3 region has 16 residues. The germline V gene encodes CDR1 MNHEY and CDR2 SMNVEV (reference sequence). The CDR3 nucleotides read TGTGCCAGCAGTCAACAGACTAGCGGGGGCCCTTACGAGCAGTACTTC. Amino acid sequence: CASSQQTSGGPYEQYF.

The chain employs TRBV7-3 and TRBJ2-5, with TRBD1 matching over 7 bases. The V and J ends lost 4 bases and 2 bases, in that order; junction bases with no gene match: 1. CDR1 and CDR2 from the germline V gene are SGHTA and FQGTGA. CDR3 length: 13 amino acids. The DNA for the CDR3 is TGTGCCAGCAGCTGGACAGGTCAAGAGACCCAGTACTTC. Translation: CASSWTGQETQYF.

By frequency in the sample, this clonotype is medium-sized. The rearrangement uses TRBV7-3 and TRBJ2-3, with D maybe TRBD1 (5 bases). Trimming removed 3 bases at V and 6 bases at J, with 7 bases between. This CDR3 spans 12 amino acids. Germline CDR1 and CDR2: SGHTA and FQGTGA. CDR3 amino acids: CASSLGRDTQYF. CDR3 DNA sequence: TGTGCCAGCAGCTTGGGGCGGGATACGCAGTATTTT.

CDR3 sequence: CASSSNDRDTEAFF. CDR3 DNA: TGTGCCAGCAGCTCGAACGACAGGGACACTGAAGCTTTCTTT. The chain is built from TRBV5-4 and TRBJ1-1; 7 nucleotides match TRBD1. The trim removed 3 bases at V and 3 bases at J, leaving 5 bases unmatched. Looked up from germline, CDR1 is SGHNT and CDR2 is YYREEE (reference sequence). The CDR3 contains 14 residues.

The chain combines TRBV6-1 with TRBJ1-6; TRBD1 agrees at 9 bases. With 6 bases clipped from V and 7 bases from J, the junction kept 7 bases outside the gene matches. The CDR3 consists of 15 residues. Germline CDR1 is MNHNS and CDR2 is SASEGT. Here the CDR3 DNA reads TGTGCCAGCAGGAAGGGACAGGGAGCCAATTCACCCCTCCACTTT. Encoded protein: CASRKGQGANSPLHF.

This clonotype is medium-sized (0.01 to 0.1%) within its sample. V and J are TRBV7-2 and TRBJ2-7; 13 nucleotides line up with TRBD2. CDR3 length: 16 amino acids. With 6 bases clipped from V and 7 bases from J, the junction kept 12 bases outside the gene matches. Germline CDR1 SGHTA, CDR2 FQGNSA. CDR3 protein: CASRSGTSGDLEEQYF. The CDR3 coding sequence is TGTGCCAGCAGGTCTGGGACTAGCGGGGACTTAGAGGAGCAGTACTTC.

As to this clonotype: One end of the junction is discordant with germline, which a read error may explain. The chain uses TRBV7-9 and TRBJ2-2; no reliable D call. The CDR3 has 14 residues. Germline lookup yields CDR1 SEHNR and CDR2 FQNEAQ (reference sequence). The CDR3 is CVPHRAENTGELFF. CDR3 nucleotides: TGCGTCCCCCATCGGGCAGAGAACACCGGGGAGCTGTTTTTT.

This clonotype showed up just a few times. CDR3 region: CSARESGTNQPQHF. CDR3 nucleotides: TGCAGTGCTAGAGAGTCAGGGACTAATCAGCCCCAGCATTTT. This chain uses TRBV20-1 with TRBJ1-5, with a weak D call TRBD1 (5 bases). Trimming cost V 0 bases and J 4 bases, with 10 bases left between them. The CDR3 has 14 amino acids. Germline lookup yields CDR1 DFQATT and CDR2 SNEGSKA (reference sequence).

The sample holds many counts of this clonotype. This rearrangement joins TRBV20-1 to TRBJ2-5; tentatively, D is TRBD1 (5 bases). V was shortened by 5 bases and J by 5 bases, with 12 bases between the two germline ends. CDR3 size: 12 residues. Germline V gene data show CDR1 as DFQATT and CDR2 as SNEGSKA (reference sequence). The CDR3: CSAGQGRETQYF. The CDR3 region has the DNA TGCAGTGCTGGGCAGGGTAGGGAGACCCAGTACTTC.

The chain recombines TRBV20-1 with TRBJ2-4; D is possibly TRBD1 (6 bases). The CDR3 is made up of 16 amino acids. The ends were cut back, 3 bases at V and 0 bases at J, with 15 bases in the middle. CDR1 and CDR2 (germline): DFQATT, SNEGSKA (reference sequence). DNA for the CDR3: TGCAGTGCTAGGACAGGTCCCCTACTAGCCAAAAACATTCAGTACTTC. Translation gives CSARTGPLLAKNIQYF.

This clonotype qualifies as large. This rearrangement joins TRBV6-1 to TRBJ1-2; 12 bases fit TRBD1. In germline, CDR1 is MNHNS, CDR2 SASEGT. The J segment lost 8 bases and the V segment lost 8 bases, leaving 9 bases of the junction unmatched. The CDR3 is made up of 14 amino acids. This chain's CDR3 is CASGPGQGAGGYTF. CDR3 nucleotides: TGTGCCAGCGGACCGGGACAGGGGGCTGGGGGCTACACCTTC.

This clonotype is deemed medium-sized. The genes are TRBV7-9 and TRBJ1-2; D uncertain. Per germline, CDR1 SEHNR and CDR2 FQNEAQ (reference sequence). This CDR3 spans 16 amino acids. Trimming removed 4 bases at V and 4 bases at J, with 19 bases between. CDR3 nucleotide sequence: TGTGCCAGCAGCTCCCTATTGAGTTCGGTCCTCTATGGCTACACCTTC. Amino acids: CASSSLLSSVLYGYTF.

The chain combines TRBV4-3 with TRBJ1-6, with a tentative D call TRBD1 (5 bases). The CDR3 loop spans 16 amino acids. The V and J ends lost 0 bases and 6 bases respectively, with 12 bases between them. CDR1 is LGHNA and CDR2 is YSLEER in the germline V gene. CDR3 bases: TGCGCCAGCAGCCAAGATATAGACAGCCTTAATTCACCCCTCCACTTT. It yields the protein CASSQDIDSLNSPLHF.

This clonotype appeared a few times. J is TRBJ1-1 and V is TRBV20-1, with a tentative D call TRBD1 (5 bases). This CDR3 region has 14 residues. CDR1 is DFQATT, CDR2 SNEGSKA, per germline (reference sequence). Between the trimmed V and J ends, which lost 2 bases and 4 bases, there was a span of 14 bases. CDR3 in amino acids: CSARSEGRITEAFF. CDR3 in DNA: TGCAGTGCTAGATCGGAGGGGAGAATCACTGAAGCTTTCTTT.

By sample fraction, this clonotype is large. J is TRBJ2-7 and V is TRBV6-1; 13 bases line up with TRBD2. Germline assignment: CDR1 MNHNS and CDR2 SASEGT. The V and J ends lost 6 bases and 2 bases, in that order; junction bases with no gene match: 4. This CDR3 is 15 amino acids long. The DNA of the CDR3 is TGTGCCAGCAGCCCGACTAGCGGGGGGACCTACGAGCAGTACTTC. As protein: CASSPTSGGTYEQYF.

The chain couples TRBV10-1 to TRBJ1-1; D call uncertain. The CDR3 sequence is 13 residues long. V lost 6 bases, J lost 6 bases, and 14 bases lay in between. Per the germline V gene, CDR1 is WNHNN and CDR2 is SYGVQD (reference sequence). CDR3 sequence reads: CASRADLWAEAFF. CDR3 in DNA: TGCGCCAGCAGGGCCGATTTATGGGCTGAAGCTTTCTTT.

V usage is TRBV28 and J usage is TRBJ1-1; TRBD1 matches at 8 bases. This CDR3 is 17 amino acids long. Germline V gene data show CDR1 as MDHEN and CDR2 as SYDVKM. Losses at the gene ends were 1 base for V and 0 bases for J; bases not matched to a gene: 7. CDR3 region: CASSLSPGQELNTEAFF. The CDR3 DNA is TGTGCCAGCAGTTTATCTCCGGGACAGGAGTTGAACACTGAAGCTTTCTTT.

Sample share makes this clonotype medium-sized (0.01 to 0.1%). This CDR3 reads CASRAYRDLADTQYF. The CDR3 nucleotides read TGTGCCAGCAGAGCTTACCGAGATCTGGCAGATACGCAGTATTTT. The chain couples TRBV7-9 to TRBJ2-3; D unresolved. V shed 6 bases and J shed 4 bases, with 17 bases lying between them. This CDR3 contains 15 residues. Germline CDR1 SEHNR, CDR2 FQNEAQ (reference sequence).

This clonotype was seen more than once but under ten times. V usage is TRBV10-3 and J usage is TRBJ1-1; D perhaps matches TRBD1 (5 bases). Trimming took off 8 bases at V and 3 bases at J, with 10 bases between the two ends. Per germline, CDR1 ENHRY and CDR2 SYGVKD. This CDR3 contains 12 residues. CDR3 nucleotides: TGTGCCATCGCGGGGGGGGACACTGAAGCTTTCTTT. Translating it yields CAIAGGDTEAFF.

This chain links TRBV20-1 with TRBJ1-3, with D hard to call. Trimming took off 3 bases at V and 0 bases at J, with 9 bases between the two ends. Germline loops: CDR1 DFQATT, CDR2 SNEGSKA (reference sequence). This CDR3 region has 14 residues. The CDR3 nucleotides are TGCAGTGCTAGGGTGGGCAGCTCTGGAAACACCATATATTTT. It translates to CSARVGSSGNTIYF.

This clonotype has only a few counts. The chain has TRBV18 and TRBJ2-7, with TRBD2 as a possible D gene (5 bases). CDR1 is KGHSH and CDR2 is LQKENI in the germline V gene. This CDR3 comprises 14 residues. Trimming removed 2 bases from V and 5 bases from J, with 13 bases in between. CDR3 sequence: CASSPKGEEDEQYF. The CDR3 DNA sequence: TGTGCCAGCTCACCAAAGGGAGAGGAGGACGAGCAGTACTTC.

The chain is built from TRBV5-5 and TRBJ2-5; TRBD2 agrees at 7 bases. This CDR3 is built from 13 residues. The V gene end was trimmed by 3 bases and the J gene end by 5 bases; junction bases not matched to a gene: 4. Germline V gene sequence: CDR1 SGHKS, CDR2 YYEKEE (reference sequence). CDR3 region: CASSSFGGETQYF. In nucleotides, the CDR3 is TGTGCCAGCAGCTCCTTCGGGGGGGAGACCCAGTACTTC.

V is TRBV10-3 and J is TRBJ1-2, with D unresolved. CDR3 length: 13 residues. V was clipped by 0 bases and J by 0 bases, with 2 bases between them. The germline gives CDR1 ENHRY, CDR2 SYGVKD. The CDR3 is CAISESTNYGYTF. DNA of the CDR3: TGTGCCATCAGTGAGTCGACTAACTATGGCTACACCTTC.